The 17 T cell receptor beta chains below all came from one sample that was sequenced in a study of shared clonotypes between healthy human individuals. CD45RO negativity and positive selection for CCR7 defined naive CD8 cells, a population that excluded terminally differentiated effector memory CD45RA+ cells. Measured with immunoSEQ multiplex PCR; TCRdb has only the in-frame clones, and not every one. This sample has 2 million to 2.5 million clones, with about 93% found just once. The sample taken for sequencing was naive CD8+ T cells from PBMCs. These receptors all stem from a man between 18 and 29 years old in good health. Some clones in this sample may be carry-over from other donors' samples.

This clone is a singleton in its sample. V is TRBV7-2 and J is TRBJ2-7, with D tentatively TRBD1 (6 bases). Trimming shortened V by 5 bases and J by 3 bases, and 14 bases separated the two germline ends. Germline assignment: CDR1 SGHTA and CDR2 FQGNSA. The CDR3 is made up of 14 amino acids. The CDR3 coding sequence is TGTGCCAGCAGCCCAACAGGGCTGGGCTACGAGCAGTACTTC. It encodes CASSPTGLGYEQYF.

V is TRBV6-5 and J is TRBJ1-1; unclear D gene. In germline, CDR1 is MNHEY, CDR2 SVGAGI. Trimming took off 5 bases at V and 5 bases at J, with 6 bases between the two ends. This CDR3 has 11 residues. CDR3 in DNA: TGTGCCAGCAGTGGAGCGACTGAAGCTTTCTTT. Amino acids: CASSGATEAFF.

This chain links TRBV6-5 with TRBJ1-5; D may be TRBD1 (6 bases). V was shortened by 5 bases and J by 3 bases, with 11 bases between the two germline ends. CDR3 size: 14 residues. The germline gives CDR1 MNHEY, CDR2 SVGAGI. The chain's CDR3 is CASSLGQYNQPQHF. The DNA of the CDR3 is TGTGCCAGCAGTCTAGGACAGTACAATCAGCCCCAGCATTTT.

This clone appeared a single time. V is TRBV11-2 and J is TRBJ1-2; D not certain. In germline, CDR1 is SGHAT, CDR2 FQNNGV. The V end was cut by 5 bases, the J end by 0 bases, with 13 bases between. The CDR3 length is 15 residues. This CDR3 is CASSPLRAANYGYTF. CDR3 sequence (DNA): TGTGCCAGCAGCCCTCTGAGGGCCGCTAACTATGGCTACACCTTC.

The CDR3 coding sequence is TGTGCCAGCAGCGTAGCTGGTTCCCCCGGGAAGAATTACAATGAGCAGTTCTTC. Translating it yields CASSVAGSPGKNYNEQFF. The rearrangement links TRBV9 to TRBJ2-1; D possibly corresponds to TRBD2 (5 bases). The V end was cut by 0 bases, the J end by 4 bases, with 20 bases between. This CDR3 is 18 amino acids long. Germline assignment: CDR1 SGDLS and CDR2 YYNGEE.

V and J are TRBV11-2 and TRBJ1-1; D is ambiguous. V was shortened by 5 bases and J by 3 bases, with 19 bases between the two germline ends. The CDR3 spans 16 residues. Germline values: CDR1 SGHAT, CDR2 FQNNGV. This CDR3 reads CASSTVFARRDTEAFF. CDR3 sequence (DNA): TGTGCCAGCAGCACGGTTTTCGCGCGTAGGGACACTGAAGCTTTCTTT.

The J gene is TRBJ1-1, the V gene TRBV19; D call uncertain. The CDR3 is 13 residues long. Deletions cut 10 bases from V and 1 base from J, with 13 bases between. From germline, CDR1 is LNHDA and CDR2 SQIVND (reference sequence). For the CDR3, the DNA is TGTGCCACAAGGAGGGCGGGGAACACTGAAGCTTTCTTT. Amino acid sequence: CATRRAGNTEAFF.

The chain carries TRBV29-1 and TRBJ2-1; the D is unclear. Trimming pared 7 bases from V and 3 bases from J, leaving 16 bases between. The CDR3 is 14 residues long. The germline CDR1 and CDR2 sequences are SQVTM and ANQGSEA. CDR3 amino acids: CSATSTNDYNEQFF. In DNA form, the CDR3 reads TGCAGCGCTACATCTACAAACGACTACAATGAGCAGTTCTTC.

The chain carries TRBV28 and TRBJ2-7, with TRBD2 identical over 11 bases. Germline CDR1 reads MDHEN; CDR2 reads SYDVKM. The V segment lost 7 bases and the J segment 2 bases; nucleotides outside the gene matches: 10. The CDR3 sequence is 16 residues long. This chain's CDR3 is CASTLAGGSPTYEQYF. The CDR3 bases are TGTGCCAGCACTCTAGCGGGAGGTTCCCCTACCTACGAGCAGTACTTC.

DNA for the CDR3: TGTGCCAGCAGCGCCCTGGACAAAACAGACCAGCCCCAGCATTTT. It encodes CASSALDKTDQPQHF. This chain connects TRBV7-6 to TRBJ1-5; perhaps TRBD1 as D (5 bases). Trimming shortened V by 5 bases and J by 7 bases, and 18 bases separated the two germline ends. Germline V CDR1 and CDR2: SGHVS, FNYEAQ. This CDR3 region has 15 residues.

The chain carries TRBV7-9 and TRBJ1-4; the match to TRBD1 covers 7 bases. Germline loops: CDR1 SEHNR, CDR2 FQNEAQ (reference sequence). With V trimmed by 5 bases and J by 1 base, 7 bases remained unmatched. The CDR3 is made up of 16 amino acids. The CDR3 sequence is CASSTDREGTNEKLFF. In DNA, the CDR3 is TGTGCCAGCAGCACAGACAGGGAGGGAACTAATGAAAAACTGTTTTTT.

To note about this clone: Other DNA sequences in this specimen translate into the identical CDR3. This sequence joins TRBV6-5 and TRBJ2-2, with no clear D. The length of the CDR3 is 15 residues. V was shortened by 0 bases and J by 1 base, with 6 bases between the two germline ends. The germline gives CDR1 MNHEY, CDR2 SVGAGI. This CDR3 reads CASSYSRGNTGELFF. The CDR3 region has the DNA TGTGCCAGCAGTTACTCGAGAGGGAACACCGGGGAGCTGTTTTTT.

The chain carries TRBV6-5 and TRBJ2-1, with D uncertain. Between the trimmed V and J ends, which lost 6 bases and 6 bases, there was a span of 12 bases. The CDR3 is 13 amino acids. Germline CDR1 reads MNHEY; CDR2 reads SVGAGI. CDR3 sequence: CASSPTPLNEQFF. DNA for the CDR3: TGTGCCAGCAGCCCGACGCCCCTCAATGAGCAGTTCTTC.

The V and J genes are TRBV7-9 and TRBJ1-1; D is unclear. Germline V CDR1 and CDR2: SEHNR, FQNEAQ (reference sequence). The V end lost 6 bases, the J end lost 0 bases, and 14 bases lay between the germline ends. This CDR3 comprises 15 residues. In DNA form, the CDR3 reads TGTGCCAGCAGTGATCCGGCCCGGCTGAACACTGAAGCTTTCTTT. It encodes CASSDPARLNTEAFF.

This clone came up once. At the DNA level, this CDR3 is encoded by other sequences in the same sample as well. The chain joins TRBV11-2 to TRBJ1-1; 7 positions match TRBD1. The junction had 4 bases not matched to a gene; V was cut back by 5 bases and J by 1 base. Germline V gives CDR1 SGHAT, CDR2 FQNNGV. This CDR3 is built from 14 residues. The CDR3 loop reads CASSSRQGNTEAFF. The CDR3 bases are TGTGCCAGCAGCAGTAGACAGGGGAACACTGAAGCTTTCTTT.

The chain links TRBV11-2 to TRBJ2-4; D unclear. The CDR3 length is 15 residues. Germline loops: CDR1 SGHAT, CDR2 FQNNGV. V lost 1 base and J lost 9, with 16 bases in between. Here the CDR3 DNA reads TGTGCCAGCAGCTTAGGGTCGGGCGCGTTTCGCATTCAGTACTTC. It encodes CASSLGSGAFRIQYF.

The chain uses TRBV15 and TRBJ1-3, with D maybe TRBD1 (5 bases). V lost 8 bases to trimming and J lost 0 bases, with 14 bases between them. CDR1 and CDR2 from the germline V gene are LNHNV and YYDKDF (reference sequence). The CDR3 loop spans 15 amino acids. As DNA, the CDR3 is TGTGCCACCTTCCTAGAGGGGCCCTCTGGAAACACCATATATTTT. Residues: CATFLEGPSGNTIYF.